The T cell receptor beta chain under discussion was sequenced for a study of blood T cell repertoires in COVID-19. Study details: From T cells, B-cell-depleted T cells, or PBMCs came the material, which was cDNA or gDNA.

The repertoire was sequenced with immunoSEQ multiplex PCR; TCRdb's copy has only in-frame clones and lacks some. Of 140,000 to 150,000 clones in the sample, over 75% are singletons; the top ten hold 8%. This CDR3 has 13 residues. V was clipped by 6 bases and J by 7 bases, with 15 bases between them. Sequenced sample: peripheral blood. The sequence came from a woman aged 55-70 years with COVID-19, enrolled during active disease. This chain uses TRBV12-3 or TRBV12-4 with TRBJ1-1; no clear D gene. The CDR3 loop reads CASRPGSEGEAFF. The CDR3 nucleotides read TGTGCCAGCAGGCCTGGATCGGAGGGTGAAGCTTTCTTT.